The rows below give T cell receptor beta chains drawn from one sample of a study of T cells in Graves' hyperthyroidism and ophthalmopathy. MiXCR, run by TCRdb on the multiplex PCR reads, gives a single entry per CDR3 protein. The table lists some 490,000 distinct CDR3 sequences, approximately 22% of them singletons, with under 55% in the top ten. The material sequenced was blood. These receptor sequences come from a woman in her seventies with Graves' ophthalmopathy. Both conserved end residues are part of each CDR3. The D gene is left open where the match is weak. Clone sizes are given selectively: once, few, many, or a class where the clone is expanded.

j_gene | v_gene | abundance | len | d_gene | CDR3nt | CDR3aa
TRBJ2-1 | TRBV29-1 | many | 13 | TRBD1 | TGCAGCGTTGACCCAGACAGGGGCAATGAGCAGTTCTTC | CSVDPDRGNEQFF
TRBJ2-3 | TRBV24-1 | many | 19 | TRBD1 | TGTGCCACAAAAGGATCAGAGGGGGCGCGAGACTATGGCACAGATACGCAGTATTTT | CATKGSEGARDYGTDTQYF
TRBJ1-1 | TRBV5-1 | - | 14 | - | TGCGCCAGCAGCAGGCAGGGCCGAGGGCCTGAAGCTTTCTTT | CASSRQGRGPEAFF
TRBJ2-7 | TRBV20-1 | few | 15 | TRBD2 | TGCAGTGCCCCCCGGGGACTAGCGGGCGAGTACGAGCAGTACTTC | CSAPRGLAGEYEQYF
TRBJ2-1 | TRBV19 | few | 15 | TRBD1 | TGTGCCAGTAGCCCTCCAGGGGGTAGGGGCAATGAGCAGTTCTTC | CASSPPGGRGNEQFF
TRBJ1-5 | TRBV11-3 | many | 15 | - | TGTGCCAGCAGGGAGATACGGGACGGCATTCAGCCCCAGCATTTT | CASREIRDGIQPQHF
TRBJ2-1 | TRBV24-1 | few | 16 | - | TGTGCCACCAGTGATCCTCGGCGGGCGGAGGGCGATGAGCAGTTCTTC | CATSDPRRAEGDEQFF
TRBJ2-7 | TRBV28 | few | 16 | - | TGTGCCAGCAGCCCCCCTTTGCGCGGAGTTACCTACGAGCAGTACTTC | CASSPPLRGVTYEQYF
TRBJ2-5 | TRBV9 | - | 15 | - | TGTGCCAGCAGCTCCCTGGGAATGACCCAAGAGACCCAGTACTTC | CASSSLGMTQETQYF
TRBJ2-7 | TRBV3-1 | - | 15 | TRBD2 | TGTGCCAGCAGCCAAGATTGGACTAGCGGGAACGAGCAGTACTTC | CASSQDWTSGNEQYF
TRBJ1-1 | TRBV2 | - | 15 | - | TGCGCCAGCAGTGGTTTCCCGGGGGCGAACACTGAAGCTTTCTTT | CASSGFPGANTEAFF
TRBJ2-6 | TRBV10-3 | once | 13 | - | TGTGCCATCAGTGAGTCAGGCAGGGGCGTCCTGACTTTC | CAISESGRGVLTF
TRBJ2-3 | TRBV9 | once | 15 | - | TGTGCCAGCAGCATGGGACTCCCAGTCATGCATACGCAGTATTTT | CASSMGLPVMHTQYF
TRBJ2-1 | TRBV3-1 | few | 14 | - | TGTGCCAGCAGCCAAGAAGGTCTAGTGAATGAGCAGTTCTTC | CASSQEGLVNEQFF
TRBJ2-1 | TRBV7-7 | few | 14 | TRBD2 | TGTGCTAGCAGCCCTAGCGGGAGGACGGGTGAGCAGTTCTTC | CASSPSGRTGEQFF
TRBJ2-4 | TRBV7-2 | few | 12 | - | TGTGCCAGCAGCTCACATTTGGACATTCAGTACTTC | CASSSHLDIQYF
TRBJ1-5 | TRBV7-8 | many | 14 | - | TGTGCCAGCAGCTTAGGGGACTGGAATCAGCCCCAGCATTTT | CASSLGDWNQPQHF
TRBJ1-2 | TRBV2 | - | 14 | - | TGTGCCAGCAGTGAGCTTCCAGGTGGTAGAATCGGCACCTTC | CASSELPGGRIGTF
TRBJ2-7 | TRBV25-1 | many | 13 | - | TGTGCCAGCAGTGACGACAGGAACTACGAGCAGTACTTC | CASSDDRNYEQYF
TRBJ2-7 | TRBV6-1 | few | 18 | TRBD1 | TGTGCCAGCAGTGAAGAGGGGTTTACCGTGGACAGGGGTGCCGAGCAGTACTTC | CASSEEGFTVDRGAEQYF
TRBJ2-1 | TRBV9 | - | 15 | - | TGTGCCAGCAGCGCGTCCGGGTCAAGGGGGGATGAGCAGTTCTTC | CASSASGSRGDEQFF
TRBJ2-7 | TRBV4-2 | - | 16 | - | TGTGCCAGCAGCCAAGATCACAGCCGAGGGTTCTACGAGCAGTACTTC | CASSQDHSRGFYEQYF
TRBJ1-2 | TRBV7-8 | many | 13 | - | TGTGCCAGCAGTGCTACCTGGGATTATGGCTACACCTTC | CASSATWDYGYTF
TRBJ2-7 | TRBV15 | - | 15 | - | TGTGCCACCAGCAGAGATCCGCCTCCTACCTACGAGCAGTACTTC | CATSRDPPPTYEQYF
TRBJ2-5 | TRBV11-2 | once | 13 | - | TGTGCCAGCAGCTTAGTGGGGGGCCGGACCCAGTACTTC | CASSLVGGRTQYF
TRBJ1-1 | TRBV12-3/TRBV12-4 | - | 15 | - | TGTGCCAGCATAAAAGGAGGAGCCCTGAACACTGAAGCTTTCTTT | CASIKGGALNTEAFF
TRBJ2-1 | TRBV7-3 | - | 13 | TRBD1 | TGTGCCAGCAGCCCCTCTCCAGGGGGTGAGCAGTTCTTC | CASSPSPGGEQFF
TRBJ1-4 | TRBV3-1 | - | 13 | - | TGTGCCAGCAGCCAAGTGGACAGCGAGGCACTGTTTTTT | CASSQVDSEALFF
TRBJ2-7 | TRBV6-8 | - | 12 | TRBD1 | TGTGCCAGCGCGGACAGGGGTTACGAGCAGTACTTC | CASADRGYEQYF
TRBJ2-2 | TRBV29-1 | few | 13 | - | TGCAGCGTTGTGACAGCTAACACCGGGGAGCTGTTTTTT | CSVVTANTGELFF
TRBJ2-7 | TRBV5-1 | - | 15 | TRBD1 | TGCGCCAGCAGCTTGGCCTTAGCAGGGGGAGAAGAGCAGTACTTC | CASSLALAGGEEQYF
TRBJ2-1 | TRBV7-9 | - | 19 | TRBD2 | TGTGCCAGCAGCTTGACCCACCCCAGACTAGCGGGACGGGGCAATGAGCAGTTCTTC | CASSLTHPRLAGRGNEQFF
TRBJ1-6 | TRBV2 | - | 16 | TRBD1 | TGTGCCAGCGAGGGACAGCTCTTCCTAGGGGATTCACCCCTCCACTTT | CASEGQLFLGDSPLHF
TRBJ2-5 | TRBV30 | - | 14 | - | TGTGCCTGGAGTGTGACGGGGGCGCTTGAGACCCAGTACTTC | CAWSVTGALETQYF
TRBJ1-1 | TRBV20-1 | - | 14 | TRBD1 | TGCAGTGCTAGATCAGGGGGTAAGAACACTGAAGCTTTCTTT | CSARSGGKNTEAFF
TRBJ2-5 | TRBV5-5 | - | 14 | - | TGTGCCAGCAGCTACAGGAGAACATCAGAGACCCAGTACTTC | CASSYRRTSETQYF
TRBJ2-7 | TRBV19 | - | 14 | - | TGTGCCAGTAGTATTCTGGACGGGGCCTACGAGCAGCACTTC | CASSILDGAYEQHF
TRBJ1-2 | TRBV12-3/TRBV12-4 | many | 13 | TRBD1 | TGTGCCAGCAGTTCCGGGACAGGAACGTTCTACACCTTC | CASSSGTGTFYTF
TRBJ1-5 | TRBV20-1 | - | 13 | - | TGCAGTGCCTTTCAGCCTCCAAATCAGCCCCAGCATTTT | CSAFQPPNQPQHF
TRBJ1-5 | TRBV3-1 | many | 13 | - | TGTGCCAGCAGTTACGGACTAGATCAGCCCCAGCATTTT | CASSYGLDQPQHF
TRBJ1-5 | TRBV6-1 | - | 12 | - | TGTGCCAGCAAAACGGTGAATCAGCCCCAGCATTTT | CASKTVNQPQHF
TRBJ2-2 | TRBV5-1 | few | 15 | TRBD2 | TGCGCCAGCAGCTCTAGCGGGATCACCACCGGGGAGCTGTTTTTT | CASSSSGITTGELFF
TRBJ2-2 | TRBV5-1 | - | 15 | - | TGCGCCAGCAGCAAGGAGGGATCGAACACCGGGGAGCTGTTTTTT | CASSKEGSNTGELFF
TRBJ2-7 | TRBV20-1 | few | 17 | TRBD2 | TGCAGTGCTTGCCCCTTGAGCGGGAGGGCCTGGGCGGGCGAGCAGTACTTC | CSACPLSGRAWAGEQYF
TRBJ1-2 | TRBV20-1 | many | 11 | - | TGCAGTGCTCAACAAGTCTATGGCTACACCTTC | CSAQQVYGYTF
TRBJ1-1 | TRBV28 | - | 12 | - | TGTGCCAGCACCAGCAAGGTGAAGGGAGCTTTCTTT | CASTSKVKGAFF
TRBJ1-1 | TRBV19 | - | 14 | - | TGTGCCAGTAACCATAAACAGTTGACAGCTGAAGCTTTCTTT | CASNHKQLTAEAFF
TRBJ1-1 | TRBV12-3/TRBV12-4 | many | 13 | - | TGTGCCAGCAGGTTGACAAATGCGTTCGTAGCTTTCTTT | CASRLTNAFVAFF
TRBJ2-1 | TRBV11-2 | - | 16 | TRBD2 | TGTGCCAGCAGCTTAGAGGCGGGGGACTCCTACAATGAGCAGTTCTTC | CASSLEAGDSYNEQFF
TRBJ1-2 | TRBV10-3 | many | 15 | - | TGTGCCATCAGTGATCGGGGAGGAGGGGACTATGGCTACACCTTC | CAISDRGGGDYGYTF
TRBJ1-4 | TRBV20-1 | - | 17 | - | TGCAGTGCTAGAGATCAAGAGGGGACCTCCCGAGTGGAAAAACTGTTTTTT | CSARDQEGTSRVEKLFF
TRBJ2-7 | TRBV28 | many | 17 | - | TGTGCCAGCACACGGTATAGGTCTACAACCATAGCGTCGGAGCAGTACTTC | CASTRYRSTTIASEQYF
TRBJ2-3 | TRBV6-1 | - | 11 | - | TGTGCCAGCAGGAGGGGGAATACGCAGTATTTT | CASRRGNTQYF
TRBJ2-2 | TRBV19 | - | 15 | TRBD1 | TGTGCCAGTAGTTTTGGGGCAGGGGGCACCGGGGAGCTGTTTTTT | CASSFGAGGTGELFF
TRBJ2-7 | TRBV10-1 | few | 13 | - | TGCGCCAGCCCCGGGCCACACTCCTACGAGCAGTACTTC | CASPGPHSYEQYF